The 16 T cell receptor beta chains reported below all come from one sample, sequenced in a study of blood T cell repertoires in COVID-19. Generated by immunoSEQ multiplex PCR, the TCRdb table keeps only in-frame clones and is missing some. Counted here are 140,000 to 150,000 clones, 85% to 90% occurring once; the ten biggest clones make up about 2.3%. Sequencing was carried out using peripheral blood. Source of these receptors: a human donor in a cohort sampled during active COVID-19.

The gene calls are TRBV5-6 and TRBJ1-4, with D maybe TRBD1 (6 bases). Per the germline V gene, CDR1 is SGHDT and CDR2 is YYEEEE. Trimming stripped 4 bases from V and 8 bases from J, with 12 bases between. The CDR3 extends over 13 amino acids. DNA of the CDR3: TGTGCCAGCAGCAGGGGGTTTGGGGAAAAACTGTTTTTT. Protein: CASSRGFGEKLFF.

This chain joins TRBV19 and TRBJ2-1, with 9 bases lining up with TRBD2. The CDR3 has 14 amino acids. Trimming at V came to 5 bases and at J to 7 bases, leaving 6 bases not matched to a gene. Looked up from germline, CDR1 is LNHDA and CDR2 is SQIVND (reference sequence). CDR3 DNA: TGTGCCAGTAGTCTTCGGACTAGCGAGAATGAGCAGTTCTTC. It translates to CASSLRTSENEQFF. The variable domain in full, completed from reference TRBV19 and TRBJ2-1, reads DGGITQSPKYLFRKEGQNVTLSCEQNLNHDAMYWYRQDPGQGLRLIYYSQIVNDFQKGDIAEGYSVSREKKESFPLTVTSAQKNPTAFYLCASSLRTSENEQFFGPGTRLTVL.

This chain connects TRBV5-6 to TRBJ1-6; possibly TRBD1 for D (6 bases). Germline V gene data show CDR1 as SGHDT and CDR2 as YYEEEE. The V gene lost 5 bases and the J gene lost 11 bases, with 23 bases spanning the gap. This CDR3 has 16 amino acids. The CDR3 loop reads CASRYGQRGTRAPLHF. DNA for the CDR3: TGTGCCAGCAGGTATGGACAGAGGGGAACCAGGGCACCCCTCCACTTT.

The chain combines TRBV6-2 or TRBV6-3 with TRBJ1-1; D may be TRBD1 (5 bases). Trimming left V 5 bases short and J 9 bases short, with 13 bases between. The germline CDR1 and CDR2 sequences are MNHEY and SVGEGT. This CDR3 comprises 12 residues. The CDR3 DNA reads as TGTGCCAGCAGTGACAGTCTAACCAAAGCTTTCTTT. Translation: CASSDSLTKAFF.

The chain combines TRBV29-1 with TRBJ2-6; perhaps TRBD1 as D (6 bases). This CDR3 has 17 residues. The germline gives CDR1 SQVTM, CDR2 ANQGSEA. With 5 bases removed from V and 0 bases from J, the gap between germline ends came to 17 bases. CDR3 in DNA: TGCAGCGTTCCCGGGACACCTCCTCTCTCTGGGGCCAACGTCCTGACTTTC. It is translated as CSVPGTPPLSGANVLTF. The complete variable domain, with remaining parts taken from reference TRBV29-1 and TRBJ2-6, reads SAVISQKPSRDICQRGTSLTIQCQVDSQVTMMFWYRQQPGQSLTLIATANQGSEATYESGFVIDKFPISRPNLTFSTLTVSNMSPEDSSIYLCSVPGTPPLSGANVLTFGAGSRLTVL.

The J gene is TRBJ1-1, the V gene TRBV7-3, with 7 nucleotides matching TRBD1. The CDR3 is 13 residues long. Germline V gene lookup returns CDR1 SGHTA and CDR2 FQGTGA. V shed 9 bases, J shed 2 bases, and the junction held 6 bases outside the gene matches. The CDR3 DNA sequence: TGTGCCAGTTGCCGGGACAGAAACACTGAAGCTTTCTTT. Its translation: CASCRDRNTEAFF.

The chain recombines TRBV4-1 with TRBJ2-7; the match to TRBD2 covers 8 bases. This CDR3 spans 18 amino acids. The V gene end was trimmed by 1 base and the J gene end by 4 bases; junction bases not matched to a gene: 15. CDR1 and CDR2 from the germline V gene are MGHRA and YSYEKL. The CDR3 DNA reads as TGCGCCAGCAGCCAAGCCCCCTCAAACGGGAGGGCCAAGTACGAGCAGTACTTC. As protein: CASSQAPSNGRAKYEQYF.

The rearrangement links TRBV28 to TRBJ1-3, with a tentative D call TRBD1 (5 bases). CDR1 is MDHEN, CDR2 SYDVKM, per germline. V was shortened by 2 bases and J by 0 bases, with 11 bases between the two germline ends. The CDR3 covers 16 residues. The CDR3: CASSLDRRYSGNTIYF. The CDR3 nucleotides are TGTGCCAGCAGTTTAGACAGACGCTACTCTGGAAACACCATATATTTT.

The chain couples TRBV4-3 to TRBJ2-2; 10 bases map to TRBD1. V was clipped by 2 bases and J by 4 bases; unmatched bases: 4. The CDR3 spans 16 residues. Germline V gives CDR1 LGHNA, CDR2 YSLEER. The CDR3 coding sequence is TGCGCCAGCAGCCAAACGACAGGGGGCGGCACCGGGGAGCTGTTTTTT. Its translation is CASSQTTGGGTGELFF.

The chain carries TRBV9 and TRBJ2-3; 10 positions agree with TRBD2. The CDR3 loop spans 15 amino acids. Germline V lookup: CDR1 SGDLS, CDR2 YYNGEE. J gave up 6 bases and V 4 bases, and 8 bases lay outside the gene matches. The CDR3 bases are TGTGCCAGCAGCCATACTAGCGGGGTCCGGGATACGCAGTATTTT. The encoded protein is CASSHTSGVRDTQYF.

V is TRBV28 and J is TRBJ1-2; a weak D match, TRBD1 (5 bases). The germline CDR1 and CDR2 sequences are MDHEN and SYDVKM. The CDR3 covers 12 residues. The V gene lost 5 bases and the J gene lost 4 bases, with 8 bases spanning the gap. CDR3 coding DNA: TGTGCCAGCAGTGAGGGACTCTATGGCTACACCTTC. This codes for CASSEGLYGYTF.

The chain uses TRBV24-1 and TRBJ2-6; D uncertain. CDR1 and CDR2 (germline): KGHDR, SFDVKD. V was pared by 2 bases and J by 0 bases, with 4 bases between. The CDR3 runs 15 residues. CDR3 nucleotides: TGTGCCACCAGTGATTCGAGCTCTGGGGCCAACGTCCTGACTTTC. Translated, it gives CATSDSSSGANVLTF.

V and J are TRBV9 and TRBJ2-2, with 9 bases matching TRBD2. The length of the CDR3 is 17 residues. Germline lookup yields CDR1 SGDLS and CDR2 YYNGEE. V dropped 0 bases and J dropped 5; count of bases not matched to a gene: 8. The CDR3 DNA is TGTGCCAGCAGCGTAGCTGGAGGCGGGAGGGGGACCGGGGAGCTGTTTTTT. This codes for CASSVAGGGRGTGELFF.

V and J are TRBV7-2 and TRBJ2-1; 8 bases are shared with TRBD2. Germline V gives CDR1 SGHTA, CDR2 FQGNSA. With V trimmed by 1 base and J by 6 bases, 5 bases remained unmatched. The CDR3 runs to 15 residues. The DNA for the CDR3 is TGTGCCAGCAGCTTAGACGCAGCGGGAGTCAATGAGCAGTTCTTC. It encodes CASSLDAAGVNEQFF.

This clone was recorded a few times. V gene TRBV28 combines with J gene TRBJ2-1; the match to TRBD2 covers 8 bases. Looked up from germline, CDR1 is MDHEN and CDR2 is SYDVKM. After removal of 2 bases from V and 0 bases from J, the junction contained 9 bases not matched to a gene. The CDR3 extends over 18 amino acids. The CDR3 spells CASSLASSGYSSYNEQFF. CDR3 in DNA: TGTGCCAGCAGTTTAGCGTCTAGCGGGTATAGCTCCTACAATGAGCAGTTCTTC.

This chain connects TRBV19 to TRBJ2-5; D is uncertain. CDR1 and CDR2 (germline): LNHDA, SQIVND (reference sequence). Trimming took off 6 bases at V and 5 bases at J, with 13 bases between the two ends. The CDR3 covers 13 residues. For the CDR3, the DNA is TGTGCCAGTAGCTCCCTCCCCAGGGAGACCCAGTACTTC. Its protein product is CASSSLPRETQYF.